Listed below are T cell receptor beta chains from one sample, sequenced in a study of T-cell memory formation after mild COVID-19. MiXCR was run by TCRdb on the 5' RACE reads, yielding one entry per CDR3 protein. Among some 440,000 distinct CDR3 sequences, around 25% were seen once, and the ten largest hold roughly an eighth. Input material: PBMCs or a T cell subset sorted from them (not recorded which). The source is an adult woman who had mild COVID-19 (a few samples of this study predate the infection). Cell type and time point are not known. The CDR3 runs from the conserved cysteine through the conserved F or W. The D gene is left open where the match is weak. Not all rows give a size; the values are once, few, many and, for expanded clones, a class.

d_gene	v_gene	j_gene	abundance	CDR3nt	CDR3aa
TRBD2	TRBV27	TRBJ2-7	.	TGTGCCAGCAGTCCTTCATTATCAGGGGCGGGGGGGCGAAGTGAGCAGTACTTC	CASSPSLSGAGGRSEQYF
.	TRBV4-1	TRBJ1-5	.	TGCGCCAGCAGCCAAGATCGCACGGTTCCTAGCAATCAGCCCCAGCATTTT	CASSQDRTVPSNQPQHF
.	TRBV20-1	TRBJ1-4	few	TGCAGTGCCAAAAGGGCAGTCGCGGGTGAAAAACTGTTTTTT	CSAKRAVAGEKLFF
TRBD1	TRBV9	TRBJ2-7	.	TGTGCCAGCAGCCCAGGACAGGGGAGGCAGTACTTC	CASSPGQGRQYF
TRBD1	TRBV11-3	TRBJ2-7	.	TGTGCCAGCAGCTTATGGGACAGGGGAGCGGCCTACGAGCAGTACTTC	CASSLWDRGAAYEQYF
.	TRBV12-3/TRBV12-4	TRBJ1-1	few	TGTGCCAGCAGTGTCGATGGGGGCGGCACTGAAGCTTTCTTT	CASSVDGGGTEAFF
.	TRBV20-1	TRBJ1-3	.	TGCAGTGCTAGTCCGCGGGGAAACACCATATATTTT	CSASPRGNTIYF
TRBD1	TRBV7-8	TRBJ1-5	.	TGTGCCAGCAGCGTAGGAACATGGACAGGGTCGAATCAGCCCCAGCATTTT	CASSVGTWTGSNQPQHF
.	TRBV12-3/TRBV12-4	TRBJ2-7	.	TGTGCCAGCAGTTTAGAAGAGGCCATGGGGGGGCCCGCATCCTACGAGCAGTACTTC	CASSLEEAMGGPASYEQYF
.	TRBV15	TRBJ2-3	.	TGTGCCACCAGCAGAGAGGGTCAAAGGGGTGGCGATACGCAGTATTTT	CATSREGQRGGDTQYF
.	TRBV7-9	TRBJ1-2	.	TGTGCCAGCGGGCCCCCGACAGGCACAGTTGGCTACACCTTC	CASGPPTGTVGYTF
TRBD2	TRBV12-3/TRBV12-4	TRBJ2-1	few	TGTGCCAGCAGTGGGACTAGCGGTACAGAGAGCTCCTACAATGAGCAGTTCTTC	CASSGTSGTESSYNEQFF
.	TRBV18	TRBJ1-1	few	TGTGCCAGCTCCTCCCCAGGGGCGGCGAACACTGAAGCTTTCTTT	CASSSPGAANTEAFF
.	TRBV24-1	TRBJ2-3	.	TGTGCCACCAGTGATCCCTCCGGAAGGAGAACAGATACGCAGTATTTT	CATSDPSGRRTDTQYF
TRBD2	TRBV5-1	TRBJ2-1	few	TGCGCCAGCAGCTTGGGGGGGACTAGCTCCTACAATGAGCAGTTCTTC	CASSLGGTSSYNEQFF
TRBD1	TRBV9	TRBJ2-1	few	TGTGCCAGCAGCGGACAGGGGACCAGACCCTACAATGAGCAGTTCTTC	CASSGQGTRPYNEQFF
TRBD1	TRBV20-1	TRBJ1-1	.	TGCAGTGCGAGGGGACAGGGTGATAGCACTGAAGCTTTCTTT	CSARGQGDSTEAFF
TRBD2	TRBV4-3	TRBJ2-2	.	TGCGCCAGCGGGACTAGCGGGAGGGTTGGCACCGGGGAGCTGTTTTTT	CASGTSGRVGTGELFF
.	TRBV25-1	TRBJ2-1	.	TGTGCCAGCAGTGAAAGGGGGCGGGGCCCACCGGATGAGCAGTTCTTC	CASSERGRGPPDEQFF
.	TRBV6-2/TRBV6-3	TRBJ2-1	.	TGTGCCAGCAGTCAGATAGTGGAGCAGTTCTTC	CASSQIVEQFF
.	TRBV10-3	TRBJ2-1	few	TGTGCCATCAGTGACTGGAACAATGAGCAGTTCTTC	CAISDWNNEQFF
.	TRBV11-3	TRBJ2-1	few	TGTGCCAGCAGCTTTGGAGGGGTGATCTGGAATGAGCAGTTCTTC	CASSFGGVIWNEQFF
.	TRBV2	TRBJ2-1	.	TGTGCCAGCAGTGGGGAAGGGGAGGAGCAGTTCTTC	CASSGEGEEQFF
.	TRBV7-9	TRBJ2-1	.	TGTGCCAGCAGCTCCTTTTTGGGGACTCTGACCGCTTACAATGAGCAGTTCTTC	CASSSFLGTLTAYNEQFF
.	TRBV30	TRBJ2-7	.	TGTGCCTGGAGTATAGGGTTAAACTCCTACGAGCAGTACTTC	CAWSIGLNSYEQYF
TRBD2	TRBV24-1	TRBJ2-1	few	TGTGCCACCAGTGAACTACCGGGACTAGCGGGAGTGGGGGAGCAGTTCTTC	CATSELPGLAGVGEQFF
.	TRBV2	TRBJ2-1	.	TGTGCCAGCAGTGTGACGGGCCTCTCCTACAATGAGCAGTTCTTC	CASSVTGLSYNEQFF
TRBD2	TRBV3-1	TRBJ2-1	few	TGTGCCAGCAGCCAAGGAATAGCGGGGGGCTACAATGAGCAGTTCTTC	CASSQGIAGGYNEQFF
TRBD1	TRBV25-1	TRBJ1-2	once	TGTGCCAGCAGTGACCATGACGGTTCAGGGGGCTATGGCTACACCTTC	CASSDHDGSGGYGYTF
.	TRBV5-1	TRBJ2-1	few	TGCGCCAGCAGCTTGGAACAGAGCTCCTACAATGAGCAGTTCTTC	CASSLEQSSYNEQFF
.	TRBV12-3/TRBV12-4	TRBJ1-5	few	TGTGCCAGCAGTTGGACGGACTCTAGCAATCAGCCCCAGCATTTT	CASSWTDSSNQPQHF
.	TRBV29-1	TRBJ2-1	few	TGCAGCGTTGGGCAGCTGAATGAGCAGTTCTTC	CSVGQLNEQFF
TRBD2	TRBV7-6	TRBJ2-1	.	TGTGCCAGCAGCTTAGGGACGAGATGGGAGGGTACCCAGTTCTTC	CASSLGTRWEGTQFF
TRBD2	TRBV7-9	TRBJ2-7	few	TGTGCCAGCAGCCCCCTAGCGGGACCCGAGCAGTACTTC	CASSPLAGPEQYF
TRBD1	TRBV7-8	TRBJ2-7	many	TGTGCCAGCAGCTTAGGGGACAGGGGGTACGAGCAGTACTTC	CASSLGDRGYEQYF
TRBD2	TRBV7-2	TRBJ2-1	few	TGTGCCAGCAGCTTAGATGCGGGAGGGTACAATGAGCAGTTCTTC	CASSLDAGGYNEQFF
.	TRBV10-3	TRBJ2-1	many	TGTGCCATCAGTGAGTCTCTGGGCGGTGAGCAGTTCTTC	CAISESLGGEQFF
TRBD2	TRBV20-1	TRBJ2-7	.	TGCAGTGCTCGACTAGCGGAATACGAGCAGTACTTC	CSARLAEYEQYF
TRBD1	TRBV5-5	TRBJ1-2	few	TGTGCCAGCAGCTCAACAGGGGGCGCGGGTTATGGCTACACCTTC	CASSSTGGAGYGYTF
.	TRBV7-2	TRBJ1-2	.	TGTGCCAGCAGCGACCCTCGGGAAGGCTACACCTTC	CASSDPREGYTF
TRBD2	TRBV18	TRBJ2-1	.	TGTGCCAGCTCGCCCCTCGTCGGTAGCGGGAATGAGCAGTTCTTC	CASSPLVGSGNEQFF
.	TRBV24-1	TRBJ2-5	few	TGTGCCACCAGTGTGGGGTATCAGGAGACCCAGTACTTC	CATSVGYQETQYF
TRBD2	TRBV5-1	TRBJ2-3	.	TGCGCCAGCAGCTTAAGCGGGGGGCTTAGCACAGATACGCAGTATTTT	CASSLSGGLSTDTQYF
TRBD2	TRBV5-6	TRBJ2-7	.	TGTGCCAGCAGACCCAGCGGGAGTGCCTACGAGCAGTACTTC	CASRPSGSAYEQYF
TRBD2	TRBV30	TRBJ2-1	.	TGTGCCTTAGCGGGGGGATACAATGAGCAGTTCTTC	CALAGGYNEQFF
TRBD1	TRBV4-1	TRBJ2-2	.	TGCGCCAGCAGACCGGGACAGGGAGAAACCGGGGAGCTGTTTTTT	CASRPGQGETGELFF
.	TRBV29-1	TRBJ2-2	.	TGCAGCGTTGAAGATCTGACCGCCTCGACCGGGGAGCTGTTTTTT	CSVEDLTASTGELFF
.	TRBV9	TRBJ2-5	.	TGTGCCAGCAGCGTAGAAGAGACTAATGGAGAGACCCAGTACTTC	CASSVEETNGETQYF
.	TRBV12-3/TRBV12-4	TRBJ1-5	.	TGTGCCAGCAGTTACAGGGTTAGCAATCAGCCCCAGCATTTT	CASSYRVSNQPQHF
.	TRBV29-1	TRBJ1-2	many	TGCAGCGTTGTGATACCTGGACTAGGAGGCTACACCTTC	CSVVIPGLGGYTF
.	TRBV5-1	TRBJ1-2	.	TGCGCCAGCAACAGAGGACAACCGGAGGGCTACACCTTC	CASNRGQPEGYTF
TRBD2	TRBV6-1	TRBJ2-1	.	TGTGCCAGCAAATCGACTAGCGGACACTACAATGAGCAGTTCTTC	CASKSTSGHYNEQFF
TRBD1	TRBV9	TRBJ2-5	many	TGTGCCAGCAGCGCCGGACAGGGACAAGAGACCCAGTACTTC	CASSAGQGQETQYF